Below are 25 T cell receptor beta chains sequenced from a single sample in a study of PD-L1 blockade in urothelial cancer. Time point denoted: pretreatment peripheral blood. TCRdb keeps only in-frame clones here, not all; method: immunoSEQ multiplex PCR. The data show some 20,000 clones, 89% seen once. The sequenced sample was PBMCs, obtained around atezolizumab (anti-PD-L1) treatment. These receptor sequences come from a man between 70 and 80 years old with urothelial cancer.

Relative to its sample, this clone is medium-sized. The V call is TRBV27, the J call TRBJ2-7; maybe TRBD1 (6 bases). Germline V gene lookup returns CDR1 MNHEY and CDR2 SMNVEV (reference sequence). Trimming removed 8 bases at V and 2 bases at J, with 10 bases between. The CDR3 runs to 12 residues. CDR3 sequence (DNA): TGTGCCAGCGGGGGCCCCCCCTACGAGCAGTACTTC. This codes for CASGGPPYEQYF.

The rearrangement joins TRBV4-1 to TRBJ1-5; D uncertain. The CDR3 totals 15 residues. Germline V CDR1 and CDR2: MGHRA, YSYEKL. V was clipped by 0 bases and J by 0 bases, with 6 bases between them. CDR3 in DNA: TGCGCCAGCAGCCAAGAGGCAGATAGCAATCAGCCCCAGCATTTT. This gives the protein CASSQEADSNQPQHF.

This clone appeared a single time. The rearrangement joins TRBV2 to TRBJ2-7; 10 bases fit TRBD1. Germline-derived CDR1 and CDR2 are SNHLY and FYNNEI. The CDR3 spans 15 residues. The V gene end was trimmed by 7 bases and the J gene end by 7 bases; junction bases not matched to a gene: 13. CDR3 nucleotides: TGTGCCAGCACCTCAGGGGGACAGGGGTCGGGGGAGCAGTACTTC. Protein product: CASTSGGQGSGEQYF.

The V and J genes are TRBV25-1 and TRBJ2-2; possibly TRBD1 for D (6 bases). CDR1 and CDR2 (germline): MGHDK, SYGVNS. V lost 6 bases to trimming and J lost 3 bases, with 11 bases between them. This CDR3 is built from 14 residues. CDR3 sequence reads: CASRTGVDTGELFF. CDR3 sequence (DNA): TGTGCCAGCAGGACAGGAGTAGACACCGGGGAGCTGTTTTTT.

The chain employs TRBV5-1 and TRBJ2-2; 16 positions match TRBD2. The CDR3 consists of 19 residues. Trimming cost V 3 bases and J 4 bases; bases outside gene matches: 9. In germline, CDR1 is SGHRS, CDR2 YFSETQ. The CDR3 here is CASSSDLGLAGGSTGELFF. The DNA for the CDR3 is TGCGCCAGCAGCTCTGACCTGGGACTAGCGGGGGGGAGCACCGGGGAGCTGTTTTTT.

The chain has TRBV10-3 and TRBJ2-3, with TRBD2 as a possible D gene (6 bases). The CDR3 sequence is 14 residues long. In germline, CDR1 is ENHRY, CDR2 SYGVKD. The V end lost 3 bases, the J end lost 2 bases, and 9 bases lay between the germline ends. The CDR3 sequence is CAISDGTSTDTQYF. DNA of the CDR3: TGTGCCATCAGTGACGGGACTTCCACAGATACGCAGTATTTT.

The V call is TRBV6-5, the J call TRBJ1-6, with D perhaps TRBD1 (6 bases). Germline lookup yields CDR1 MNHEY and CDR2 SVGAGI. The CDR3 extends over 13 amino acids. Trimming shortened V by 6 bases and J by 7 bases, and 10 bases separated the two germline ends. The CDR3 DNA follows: TGTGCCAGCAGATGGACAGAGAATTCACCCCTCCACTTT. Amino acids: CASRWTENSPLHF.

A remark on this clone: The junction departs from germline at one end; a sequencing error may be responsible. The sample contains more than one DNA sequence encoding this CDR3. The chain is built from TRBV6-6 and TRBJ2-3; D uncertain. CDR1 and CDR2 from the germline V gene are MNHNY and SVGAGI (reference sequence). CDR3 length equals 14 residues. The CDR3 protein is CASSYSPGTDTQYF. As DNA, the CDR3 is TGTGCCAGTAGTTACTCTCCCGGCACAGATACGCAGTATTTT.

The CDR3 is CASSDSISGDEQFF. In DNA form, the CDR3 reads TGTGCCAGCAGTGACTCGATTAGCGGGGATGAGCAGTTCTTC. The chain couples TRBV6-4 to TRBJ2-1; TRBD2 aligns across 8 bases. This CDR3 region has 14 residues. In germline, CDR1 is MRHNA, CDR2 SNTAGT. V dropped 0 bases and J dropped 8; count of bases not matched to a gene: 3.

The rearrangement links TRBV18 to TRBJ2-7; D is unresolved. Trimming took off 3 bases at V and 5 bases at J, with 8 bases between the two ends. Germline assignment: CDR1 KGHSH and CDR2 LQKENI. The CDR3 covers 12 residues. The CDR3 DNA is TGTGCCAGCTCACCCTCTTTCCACGAGCAGTACTTC. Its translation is CASSPSFHEQYF.

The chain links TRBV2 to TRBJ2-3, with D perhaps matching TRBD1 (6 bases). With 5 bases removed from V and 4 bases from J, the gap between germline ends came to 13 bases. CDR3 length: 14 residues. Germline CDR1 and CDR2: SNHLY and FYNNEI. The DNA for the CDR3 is TGTGCCAGCAGTCGGCAGGGGAAGGCAGATACGCAGTATTTT. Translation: CASSRQGKADTQYF.

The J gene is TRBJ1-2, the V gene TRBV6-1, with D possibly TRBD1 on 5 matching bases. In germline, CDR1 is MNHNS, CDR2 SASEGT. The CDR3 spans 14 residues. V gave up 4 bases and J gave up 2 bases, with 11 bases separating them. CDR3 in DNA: TGTGCCAGCAGTGTGGGAGGGGAGAACTATGGCTACACCTTC. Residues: CASSVGGENYGYTF.

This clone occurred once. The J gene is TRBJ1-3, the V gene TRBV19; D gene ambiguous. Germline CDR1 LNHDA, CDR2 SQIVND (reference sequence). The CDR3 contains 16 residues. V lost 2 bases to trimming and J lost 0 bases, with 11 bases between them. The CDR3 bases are TGTGCCAGTAGTATACGAGGGTCAGCCTCTGGAAACACCATATATTTT. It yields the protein CASSIRGSASGNTIYF. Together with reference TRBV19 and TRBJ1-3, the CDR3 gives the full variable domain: DGGITQSPKYLFRKEGQNVTLSCEQNLNHDAMYWYRQDPGQGLRLIYYSQIVNDFQKGDIAEGYSVSREKKESFPLTVTSAQKNPTAFYLCASSIRGSASGNTIYFGEGSWLTVV.

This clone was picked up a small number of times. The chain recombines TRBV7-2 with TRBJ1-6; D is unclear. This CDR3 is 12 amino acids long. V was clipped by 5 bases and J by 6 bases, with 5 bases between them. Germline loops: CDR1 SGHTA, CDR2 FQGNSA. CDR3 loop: CASSTSNSPLHF. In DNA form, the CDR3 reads TGTGCCAGCAGCACTTCTAATTCACCCCTCCACTTT. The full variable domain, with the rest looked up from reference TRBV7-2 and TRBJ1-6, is GAGVSQSPSNKVTEKGKDVELRCDPISGHTALYWYRQSLGQGLEFLIYFQGNSAPDKSGLPSDRFSAERTGGSVSTLTIQRTQQEDSAVYLCASSTSNSPLHFGNGTRLTVT.

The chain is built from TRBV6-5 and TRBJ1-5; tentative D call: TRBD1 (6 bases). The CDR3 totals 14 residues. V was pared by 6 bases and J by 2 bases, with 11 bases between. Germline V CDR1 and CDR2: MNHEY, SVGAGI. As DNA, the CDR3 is TGTGCCAGCAGGGCAGGGGCGGGCAATCAGCCCCAGCATTTT. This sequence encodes CASRAGAGNQPQHF.

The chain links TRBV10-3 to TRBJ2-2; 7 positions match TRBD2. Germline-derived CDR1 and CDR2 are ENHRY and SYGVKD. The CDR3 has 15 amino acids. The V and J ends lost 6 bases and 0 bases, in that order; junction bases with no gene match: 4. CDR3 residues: CAIRGGEPNTGELFF. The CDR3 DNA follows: TGTGCCATCAGGGGGGGGGAACCGAACACCGGGGAGCTGTTTTTT.

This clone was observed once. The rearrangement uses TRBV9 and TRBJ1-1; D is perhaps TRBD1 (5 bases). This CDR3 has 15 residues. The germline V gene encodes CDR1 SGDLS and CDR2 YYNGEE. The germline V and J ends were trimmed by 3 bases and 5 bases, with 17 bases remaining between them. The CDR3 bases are TGTGCCAGCAGCGCCCGCCACGGGGAGGGGACTGAAGCTTTCTTT. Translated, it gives CASSARHGEGTEAFF. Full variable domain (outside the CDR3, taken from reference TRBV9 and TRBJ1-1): DSGVTQTPKHLITATGQRVTLRCSPRSGDLSVYWYQQSLDQGLQFLIQYYNGEERAKGNILERFSAQQFPDLHSELNLSSLELGDSALYFCASSARHGEGTEAFFGQGTRLTVV.

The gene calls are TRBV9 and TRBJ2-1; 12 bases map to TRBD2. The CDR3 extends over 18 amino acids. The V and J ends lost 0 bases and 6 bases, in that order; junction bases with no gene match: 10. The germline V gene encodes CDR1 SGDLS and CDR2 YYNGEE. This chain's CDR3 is CASSVEGRGLAGLNEQFF. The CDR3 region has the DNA TGTGCCAGCAGCGTAGAAGGTAGGGGACTAGCGGGCCTCAATGAGCAGTTCTTC.

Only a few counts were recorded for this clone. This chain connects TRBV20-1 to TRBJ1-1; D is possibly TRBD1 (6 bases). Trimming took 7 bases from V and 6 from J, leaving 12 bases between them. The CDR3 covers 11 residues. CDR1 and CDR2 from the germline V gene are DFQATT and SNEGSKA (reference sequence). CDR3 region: CSVVQGAEAFF. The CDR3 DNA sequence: TGCAGTGTCGTACAGGGCGCTGAAGCTTTCTTT.

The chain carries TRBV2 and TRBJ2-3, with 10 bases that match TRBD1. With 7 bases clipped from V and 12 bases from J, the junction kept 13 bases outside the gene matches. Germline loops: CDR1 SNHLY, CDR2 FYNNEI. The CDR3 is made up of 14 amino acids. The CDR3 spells CASNQGQGPRSQYF. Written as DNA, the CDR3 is TGTGCCAGCAATCAGGGACAGGGGCCTAGGTCTCAGTATTTT.

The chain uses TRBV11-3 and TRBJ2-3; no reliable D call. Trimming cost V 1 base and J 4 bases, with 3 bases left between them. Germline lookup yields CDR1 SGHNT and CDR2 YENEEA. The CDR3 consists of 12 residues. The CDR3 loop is CASSLAADTQYF. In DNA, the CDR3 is TGTGCCAGCAGCTTAGCGGCAGATACGCAGTATTTT.

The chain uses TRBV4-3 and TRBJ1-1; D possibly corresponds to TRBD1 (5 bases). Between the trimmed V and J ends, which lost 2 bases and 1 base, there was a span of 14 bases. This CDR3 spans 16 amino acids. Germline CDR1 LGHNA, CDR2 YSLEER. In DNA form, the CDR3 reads TGCGCCAGCAGCCAACCCCAGACAGCTAAGAACACTGAAGCTTTCTTT. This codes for CASSQPQTAKNTEAFF.

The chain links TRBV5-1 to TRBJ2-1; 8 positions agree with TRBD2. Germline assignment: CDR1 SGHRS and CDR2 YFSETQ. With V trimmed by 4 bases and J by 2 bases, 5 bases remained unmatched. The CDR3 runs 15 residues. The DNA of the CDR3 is TGCGCCAGCAGCCAGGCGGGGGGCACCTACAATGAGCAGTTCTTC. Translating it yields CASSQAGGTYNEQFF.

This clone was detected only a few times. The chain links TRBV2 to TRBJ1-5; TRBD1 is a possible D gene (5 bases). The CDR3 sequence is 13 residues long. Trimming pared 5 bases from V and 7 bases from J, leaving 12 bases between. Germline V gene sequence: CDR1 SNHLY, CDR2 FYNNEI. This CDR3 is CASSLQVFQPQHF. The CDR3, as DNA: TGTGCCAGCAGTTTACAGGTTTTCCAGCCCCAGCATTTT. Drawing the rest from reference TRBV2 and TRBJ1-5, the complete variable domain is EPEVTQTPSHQVTQMGQEVILRCVPISNHLYFYWYRQILGQKVEFLVSFYNNEISEKSEIFDDQFSVERPDGSNFTLKIRSTKLEDSAMYFCASSLQVFQPQHFGDGTRLSIL.

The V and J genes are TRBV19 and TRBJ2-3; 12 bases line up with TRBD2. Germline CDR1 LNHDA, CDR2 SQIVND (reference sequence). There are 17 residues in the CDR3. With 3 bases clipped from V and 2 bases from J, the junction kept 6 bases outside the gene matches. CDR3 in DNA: TGTGCCAGTAGTATGCTTCGACTAGCGGGGGACACAGATACGCAGTATTTT. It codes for CASSMLRLAGDTDTQYF.